What follows is one T cell receptor (beta chain) and its context. What it binds is not known. This CDR3 is also generated by other DNA sequences in the sample. TCRdb keeps only in-frame clones here, not all; method: immunoSEQ multiplex PCR. The data hold 6,000 to 7,500 clones, with roughly 84% observed a single time. The data derive from a study of follicular helper T cells after annual influenza vaccination. Study-level points and caveats: Day 7 ICOS+CD38+ clones later appeared mostly in ICOS-CD38- cTfh.

Regarding time point: 2015-2016 season, 7 days after influenza vaccination. This TCR came from an adult who received the influenza vaccine. Sequences were derived from CXCR5- memory CD4+ T cells sorted from blood, sampled 7 days after influenza vaccination.

CDR3 bases: TGTGCCAGCAGCGTAGGGTCTGGAAACACCATATATTTT. Translated, it gives CASSVGSGNTIYF. The chain has TRBV9 and TRBJ1-3; no reliable D call. The CDR3 has 13 residues. The V and J ends lost 0 bases and 1 base respectively, with 2 bases between them. The V gene's germline CDR1 is SGDLS and CDR2 YYNGEE.